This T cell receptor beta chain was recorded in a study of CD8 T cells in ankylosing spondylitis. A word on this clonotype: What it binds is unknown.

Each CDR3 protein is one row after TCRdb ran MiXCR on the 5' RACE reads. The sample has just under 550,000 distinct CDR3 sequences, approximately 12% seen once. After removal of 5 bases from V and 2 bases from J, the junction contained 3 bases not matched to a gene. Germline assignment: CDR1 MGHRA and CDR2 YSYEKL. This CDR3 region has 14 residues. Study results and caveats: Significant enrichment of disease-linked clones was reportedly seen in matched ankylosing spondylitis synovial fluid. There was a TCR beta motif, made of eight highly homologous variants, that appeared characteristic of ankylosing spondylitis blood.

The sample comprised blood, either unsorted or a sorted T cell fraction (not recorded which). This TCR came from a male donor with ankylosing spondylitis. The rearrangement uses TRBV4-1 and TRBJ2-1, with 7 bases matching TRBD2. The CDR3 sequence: CASSDSGPYNEQFF. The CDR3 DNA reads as TGCGCCAGCAGCGATAGCGGGCCCTACAATGAGCAGTTCTTC.